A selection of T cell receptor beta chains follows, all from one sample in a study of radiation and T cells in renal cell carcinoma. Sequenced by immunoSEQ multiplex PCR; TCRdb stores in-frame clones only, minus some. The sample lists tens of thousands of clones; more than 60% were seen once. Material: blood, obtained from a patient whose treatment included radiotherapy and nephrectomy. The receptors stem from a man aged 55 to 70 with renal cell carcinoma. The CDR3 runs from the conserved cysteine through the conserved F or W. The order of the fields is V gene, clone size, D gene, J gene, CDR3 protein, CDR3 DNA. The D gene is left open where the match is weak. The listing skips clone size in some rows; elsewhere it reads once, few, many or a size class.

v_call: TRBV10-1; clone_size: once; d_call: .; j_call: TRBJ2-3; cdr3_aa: CASSGQGTDTQYF; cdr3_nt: TGCGCCAGCAGTGGGCAGGGCACAGATACGCAGTATTTT
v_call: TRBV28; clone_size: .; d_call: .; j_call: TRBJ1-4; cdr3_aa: CASSLVGTQEKLFF; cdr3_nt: TGTGCCAGCAGTTTGGTGGGGACCCAGGAAAAACTGTTTTTT
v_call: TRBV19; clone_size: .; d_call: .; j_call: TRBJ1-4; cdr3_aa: CASSSGFATNEKLFF; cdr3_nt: TGTGCCAGTAGTTCAGGGTTTGCAACTAATGAAAAACTGTTTTTT
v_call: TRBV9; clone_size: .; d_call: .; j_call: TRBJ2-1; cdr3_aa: CASTVGITPNEQFF; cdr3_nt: TGTGCCAGCACGGTTGGCATTACCCCCAATGAGCAGTTCTTC
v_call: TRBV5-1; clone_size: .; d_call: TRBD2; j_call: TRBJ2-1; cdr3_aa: CASSLSTSGLNEQFF; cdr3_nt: TGCGCCAGCAGCTTGAGCACTAGCGGGCTGAATGAGCAGTTCTTC
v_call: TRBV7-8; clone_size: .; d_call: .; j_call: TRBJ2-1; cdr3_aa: CASSRQGARISFF; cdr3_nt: TGTGCCAGCAGCCGCCAAGGGGCTAGGATTTCGTTCTTC
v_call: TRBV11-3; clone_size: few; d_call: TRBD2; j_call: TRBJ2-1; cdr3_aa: CASSPARRGVYNEQFF; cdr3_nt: TGTGCCAGCAGCCCCGCGAGGCGGGGGGTGTACAATGAGCAGTTCTTC
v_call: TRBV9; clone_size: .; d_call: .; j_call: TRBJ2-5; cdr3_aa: CASSVRSEGKTQYF; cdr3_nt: TGTGCCAGCAGCGTCCGCTCGGAGGGTAAGACCCAGTACTTC
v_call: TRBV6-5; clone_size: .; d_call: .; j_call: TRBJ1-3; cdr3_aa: CASSSTAGDGNTIYF; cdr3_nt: TGTGCCAGCAGTTCGACAGCGGGAGACGGAAACACCATATATTTT
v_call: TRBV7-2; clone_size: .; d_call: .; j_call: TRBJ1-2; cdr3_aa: CASSLVRPVDGYTF; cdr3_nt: TGTGCCAGCAGCTTAGTTAGGCCGGTGGATGGCTACACCTTC
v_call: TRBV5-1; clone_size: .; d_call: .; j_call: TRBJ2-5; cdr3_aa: CASRGGRETQYF; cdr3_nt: TGCGCCAGCAGAGGGGGTCGGGAGACCCAGTACTTC
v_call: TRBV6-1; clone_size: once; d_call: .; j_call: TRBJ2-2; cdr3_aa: CASSLEADFTGELFF; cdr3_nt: TGTGCCAGCAGCCTAGAAGCGGATTTCACCGGGGAGCTGTTTTTT
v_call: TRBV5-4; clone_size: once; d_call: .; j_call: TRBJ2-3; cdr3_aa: CASRGGVSTDTQYF; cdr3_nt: TGTGCCAGCAGAGGGGGGGTAAGCACAGATACGCAGTATTTT
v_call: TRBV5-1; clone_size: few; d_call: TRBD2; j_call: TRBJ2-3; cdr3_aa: CASSYSGLAGGGSTDTQYF; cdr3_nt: TGCGCCAGCAGCTACTCGGGACTAGCGGGAGGAGGAAGCACAGATACGCAGTATTTT
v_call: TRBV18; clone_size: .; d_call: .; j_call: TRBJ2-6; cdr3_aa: CASSRGDGANVLTF; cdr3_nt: TGTGCCAGCTCACGAGGGGACGGGGCCAACGTCCTGACTTTC
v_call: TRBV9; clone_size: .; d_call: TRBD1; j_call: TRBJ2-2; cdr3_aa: CASSGEQGANTGELFF; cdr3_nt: TGTGCCAGCAGTGGGGAACAGGGGGCGAACACCGGGGAGCTGTTTTTT
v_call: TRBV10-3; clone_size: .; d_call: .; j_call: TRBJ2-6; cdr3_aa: CAISQQGTGANVLTF; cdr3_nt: TGTGCCATCAGTCAACAGGGAACTGGGGCCAACGTCCTGACTTTC
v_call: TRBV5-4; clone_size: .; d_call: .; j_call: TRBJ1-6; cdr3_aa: CASSFDSSRGSPLHF; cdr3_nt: TGTGCCAGCAGTTTCGACAGTTCCCGGGGTTCACCCCTCCACTTT
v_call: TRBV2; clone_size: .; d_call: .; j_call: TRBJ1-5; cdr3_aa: CASSDSHSNQPQHF; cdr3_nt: TGTGCCAGCAGTGATAGCCATAGCAATCAGCCCCAGCATTTT
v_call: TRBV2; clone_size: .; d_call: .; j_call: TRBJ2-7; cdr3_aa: CATGGQTYYEQYF; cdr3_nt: TGTGCCACCGGGGGACAGACGTACTACGAGCAGTACTTC
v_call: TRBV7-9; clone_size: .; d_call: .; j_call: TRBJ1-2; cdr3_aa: CASSLGSLRYYGYTF; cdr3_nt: TGTGCCAGCAGCTTAGGTTCGTTGAGGTACTATGGCTACACCTTC
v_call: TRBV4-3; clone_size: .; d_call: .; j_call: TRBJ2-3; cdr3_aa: CASSQDYGRVDTQYF; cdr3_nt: TGCGCCAGCAGCCAAGATTACGGCCGGGTAGATACGCAGTATTTT
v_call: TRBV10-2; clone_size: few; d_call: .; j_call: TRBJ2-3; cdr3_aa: CASSEGGGTDTQYF; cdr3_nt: TGCGCCAGCAGTGAGGGAGGGGGCACAGATACGCAGTATTTT
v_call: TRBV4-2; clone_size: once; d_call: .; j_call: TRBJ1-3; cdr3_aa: CASSHPMGNRDGNTIYF; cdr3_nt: TGTGCCAGCAGCCACCCCATGGGAAACAGGGACGGAAACACCATATATTTT
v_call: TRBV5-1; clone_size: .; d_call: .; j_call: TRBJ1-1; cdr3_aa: CASSLDSGSTEAFF; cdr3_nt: TGCGCCAGCAGCTTGGATAGTGGGAGCACTGAAGCTTTCTTT
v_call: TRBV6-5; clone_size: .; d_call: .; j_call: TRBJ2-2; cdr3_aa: CASSYGTPNTGELFF; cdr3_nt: TGTGCCAGCAGTTACGGGACACCGAACACCGGGGAGCTGTTTTTT
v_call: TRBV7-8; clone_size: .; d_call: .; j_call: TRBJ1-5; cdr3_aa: CASSRAGHTNQPQHF; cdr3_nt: TGTGCCAGCAGTCGGGCGGGACACACCAATCAGCCCCAGCATTTT
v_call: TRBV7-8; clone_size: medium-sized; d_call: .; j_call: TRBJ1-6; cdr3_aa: CASSPSDSFYNSPLHF; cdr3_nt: TGTGCCAGCAGCCCCTCGGACTCCTTCTATAATTCACCCCTCCACTTT
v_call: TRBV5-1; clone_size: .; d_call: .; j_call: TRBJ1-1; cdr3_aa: CASSLGWGAGTEAFF; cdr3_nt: TGCGCCAGCAGCTTGGGCTGGGGGGCCGGCACTGAAGCTTTCTTT
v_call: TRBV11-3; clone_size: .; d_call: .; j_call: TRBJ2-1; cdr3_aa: CASSLNRDSYNEQFF; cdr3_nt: TGTGCCAGCAGCTTAAACAGGGATTCCTACAATGAGCAGTTCTTC
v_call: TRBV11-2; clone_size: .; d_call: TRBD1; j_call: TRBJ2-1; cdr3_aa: CASSLGQGVQAYNEQFF; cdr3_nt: TGTGCCAGCAGCTTAGGCCAGGGGGTGCAAGCCTACAATGAGCAGTTCTTC
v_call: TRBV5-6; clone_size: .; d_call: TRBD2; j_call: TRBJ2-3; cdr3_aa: CASSLGLAAGTDTQYF; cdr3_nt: TGTGCCAGCAGCTTGGGACTAGCGGCTGGCACAGATACGCAGTATTTT
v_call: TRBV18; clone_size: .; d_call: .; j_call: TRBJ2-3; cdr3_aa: CASFPGKSTDTQYF; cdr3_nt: TGTGCCAGCTTCCCTGGTAAGAGCACAGATACGCAGTATTTT
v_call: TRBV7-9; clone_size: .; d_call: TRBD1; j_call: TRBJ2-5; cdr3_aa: CASSLDRGPETQYF; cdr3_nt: TGTGCCAGCAGCTTAGACAGGGGTCCAGAGACCCAGTACTTC
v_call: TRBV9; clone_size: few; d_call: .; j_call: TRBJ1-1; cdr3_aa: CASSVEGVLNTEAFF; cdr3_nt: TGTGCCAGCAGCGTAGAGGGGGTTCTGAACACTGAAGCTTTCTTT
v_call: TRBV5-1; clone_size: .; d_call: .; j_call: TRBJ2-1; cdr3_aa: CASSLRDGYNEQFF; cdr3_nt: TGCGCCAGCAGCCTAAGGGACGGCTACAATGAGCAGTTCTTC
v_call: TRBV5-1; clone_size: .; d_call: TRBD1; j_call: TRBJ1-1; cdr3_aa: CASSFSGQGAAKPEAFF; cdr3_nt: TGCGCCAGCAGCTTTAGTGGACAGGGGGCCGCGAAACCTGAAGCTTTCTTT
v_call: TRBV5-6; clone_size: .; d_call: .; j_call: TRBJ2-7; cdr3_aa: CASSLGEGVWTYEQYF; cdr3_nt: TGTGCCAGCAGCTTGGGTGAAGGGGTTTGGACCTACGAGCAGTACTTC
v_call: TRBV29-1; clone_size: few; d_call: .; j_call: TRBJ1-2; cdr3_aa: CSVQRGDGYTF; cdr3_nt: TGCAGCGTACAAAGGGGAGATGGCTACACCTTC
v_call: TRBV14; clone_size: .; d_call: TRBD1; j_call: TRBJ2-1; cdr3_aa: CASSQVGDRGNEQFF; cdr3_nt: TGTGCCAGCAGCCAAGTGGGTGACAGGGGGAATGAGCAGTTCTTC
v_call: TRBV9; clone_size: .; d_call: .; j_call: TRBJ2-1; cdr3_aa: CASSVNAGDEQFF; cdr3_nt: TGTGCCAGCAGCGTAAACGCGGGCGATGAGCAGTTCTTC